The 10 T cell receptor beta chains given below trace back to one sample, sequenced in a study of T cell repertoires in cytomegalovirus infection. TCRdb analysed the reads with MiXCR anew, one entry per CDR3 protein. The repertoire consists of roughly 860,000 distinct CDR3 sequences, with approximately 30% occurring once and the leading ten covering around 12%. Which antigens these TCRs recognize remains unknown. The sequenced sample was cultured CD8+ T cells from PBMCs, obtained from culture after CMV antigen stimulation. The origin of the receptors is a human donor in good health (CMV status not recorded). Some clones in this sample may be carry-over from other donors' samples.

The genes are TRBV12-5 and TRBJ1-5; 7 bases fit TRBD1. J gave up 1 base and V 8 bases, and 2 bases lay outside the gene matches. This CDR3 has 13 amino acids. Germline V gene lookup returns CDR1 LGHNT and CDR2 FRNRAP. CDR3 DNA sequence: TGTGCTAGTTACAGGGGAAGCAATCAGCCCCAGCATTTT. It encodes CASYRGSNQPQHF. Supplemented by reference TRBV12-5 and TRBJ1-5, the full variable domain reads DARVTQTPRHKVTEMGQEVTMRCQPILGHNTVFWYRQTMMQGLELLAYFRNRAPLDDSGMPKDRFSAEMPDATLATLKIQPSEPRDSAVYFCASYRGSNQPQHFGDGTRLSIL.

This clonotype was observed a handful of times. J is TRBJ2-6 and V is TRBV7-6; D is possibly TRBD1 (5 bases). Germline V gene data show CDR1 as SGHVS and CDR2 as FNYEAQ. This CDR3 is built from 18 residues. Trimming stripped 5 bases from V and 0 bases from J, with 17 bases between. The CDR3, as DNA: TGTGCCAGCAGCCCCGACAGTCTACCCCACTCTGGGGCCAACGTCCTGACTTTC. Its translation is CASSPDSLPHSGANVLTF.

The V call is TRBV7-9, the J call TRBJ1-1, with D possibly matching TRBD1 (6 bases). Germline CDR1 is SEHNR and CDR2 is FQNEAQ (reference sequence). This CDR3 spans 14 amino acids. V was clipped by 4 bases and J by 13 bases, with 22 bases between them. This chain's CDR3 is CASSSNGGFFVDFF. CDR3 coding DNA: TGTGCCAGCAGCTCGAACGGGGGCTTCTTCGTAGATTTCTTT. The full variable domain, its missing parts supplied by reference TRBV7-9 and TRBJ1-1, is DTGVSQNPRHKITKRGQNVTFRCDPISEHNRLYWYRQTLGQGPEFLTYFQNEAQLEKSRLLSDRFSAERPKGSFSTLEIQRTEQGDSAMYLCASSSNGGFFVDFFGQGTRLTVV.

Notes on this clonotype: The junction departs from germline at one end; a sequencing error may be responsible. The CDR3 nucleotides are TGTGCCAGCAGGGAAGACGGGGGGCTAAGCAATCAGCCCCAGCATTTT. It encodes CASREDGGLSNQPQHF. The V and J genes are TRBV6-1 and TRBJ1-5; D might be TRBD1 (6 bases). CDR3 size: 16 residues. Germline CDR1 is MNHNS and CDR2 is SASEGT.

This chain uses TRBV7-9 with TRBJ2-7, with a weak D call TRBD1 (5 bases). V lost 3 bases, J lost 5 bases, and 8 bases lay in between. The germline V gene encodes CDR1 SEHNR and CDR2 FQNEAQ (reference sequence). CDR3 length: 12 residues. As DNA, the CDR3 is TGTGCCAGCAGCTTTCAGGGTAACGAGCAGTACGTC. This codes for CASSFQGNEQYV.

There are many counts of this clonotype. The chain is built from TRBV7-2 and TRBJ2-1; D not certain. CDR3 length: 13 amino acids. Germline V gene sequence: CDR1 SGHTA, CDR2 FQGNSA. The V gene lost 2 bases and the J gene lost 10 bases, with 12 bases spanning the gap. CDR3 coding DNA: TGTGCCAGCAGCTTAACCAGGCCCGGGGAGCAGTTCTTC. It codes for CASSLTRPGEQFF. Full variable domain (missing parts from reference TRBV7-2 and TRBJ2-1): GAGVSQSPSNKVTEKGKDVELRCDPISGHTALYWYRQSLGQGLEFLIYFQGNSAPDKSGLPSDRFSAERTGGSVSTLTIQRTQQEDSAVYLCASSLTRPGEQFFGPGTRLTVL.

V is TRBV6-8 and J is TRBJ2-3; 11 bases fit TRBD2. V gave up 4 bases and J gave up 0 bases; unmatched junction bases: 6. Germline lookup yields CDR1 MNHGY and CDR2 SAAAGT. The CDR3 contains 17 residues. The CDR3 nucleotides read TGTGCCAGCAGTTTCGCCAGACTAGCGGGGAGCACAGATACGCAGTATTTT. It specifies CASSFARLAGSTDTQYF.

This clonotype has a handful of counts. The chain employs TRBV7-9 and TRBJ2-1, with TRBD1 as a possible D gene (6 bases). V gave up 4 bases and J gave up 8 bases, with 21 bases separating them. CDR3 length: 16 amino acids. CDR1 SEHNR and CDR2 FQNEAQ come from the germline V gene (reference sequence). In DNA, the CDR3 is TGTGCCAGCAGCTCTCGAGGCGGACCAAAGGGGGATGAGCAGTTCTTC. It is translated as CASSSRGGPKGDEQFF. The full variable domain, completed using reference TRBV7-9 and TRBJ2-1, is DTGVSQNPRHKITKRGQNVTFRCDPISEHNRLYWYRQTLGQGPEFLTYFQNEAQLEKSRLLSDRFSAERPKGSFSTLEIQRTEQGDSAMYLCASSSRGGPKGDEQFFGPGTRLTVL.

This clonotype has just a few counts. This chain uses TRBV7-9 with TRBJ2-1; a possible D gene is TRBD2 (5 bases). Germline values: CDR1 SEHNR, CDR2 FQNEAQ (reference sequence). The V end was cut by 4 bases, the J end by 7 bases, with 23 bases between. This CDR3 contains 17 residues. CDR3 nucleotide sequence: TGTGCCAGCAGCTCTCCCCCGGCTAGCAGAAATTCGAATGAGCAGTTCTTC. Translation gives CASSSPPASRNSNEQFF.

Details on this clonotype: One end of the junction is discordant with germline, which a read error may explain. V gene TRBV12-3 or TRBV12-4 combines with J gene TRBJ2-5, with D unresolved. CDR3 length: 12 residues. The CDR3 DNA sequence: TGTGTCAGCAGTTTAGCCGGGGAGACCCAGTACTTC. Its translation: CVSSLAGETQYF.